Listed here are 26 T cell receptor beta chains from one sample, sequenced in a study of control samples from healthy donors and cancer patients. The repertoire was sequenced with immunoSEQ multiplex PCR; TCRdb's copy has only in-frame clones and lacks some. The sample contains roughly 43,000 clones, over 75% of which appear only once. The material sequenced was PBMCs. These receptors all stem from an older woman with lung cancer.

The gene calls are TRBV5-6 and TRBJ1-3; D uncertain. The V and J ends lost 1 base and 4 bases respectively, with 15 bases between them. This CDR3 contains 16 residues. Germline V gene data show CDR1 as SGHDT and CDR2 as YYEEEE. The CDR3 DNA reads TGTGCCAGCAGCTTGTATGTAAGCCTTTGGGGAAACACCATATATTTT. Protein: CASSLYVSLWGNTIYF.

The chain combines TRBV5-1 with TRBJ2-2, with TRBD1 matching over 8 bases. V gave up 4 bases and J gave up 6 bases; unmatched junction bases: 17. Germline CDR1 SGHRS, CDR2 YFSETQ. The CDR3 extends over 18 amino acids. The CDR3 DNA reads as TGCGCCAGCAGCAGGAGCCCACGCCGGACAGGGAAAGCCGGGGAGCTGTTTTTT. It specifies CASSRSPRRTGKAGELFF.

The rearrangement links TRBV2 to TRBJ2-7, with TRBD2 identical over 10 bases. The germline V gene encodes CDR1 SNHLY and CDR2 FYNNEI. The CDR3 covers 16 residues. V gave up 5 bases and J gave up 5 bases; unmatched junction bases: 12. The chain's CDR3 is CASSSSAGGPPDEQYF. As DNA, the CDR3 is TGTGCCAGCAGTTCCTCAGCGGGAGGGCCTCCCGACGAGCAGTACTTC.

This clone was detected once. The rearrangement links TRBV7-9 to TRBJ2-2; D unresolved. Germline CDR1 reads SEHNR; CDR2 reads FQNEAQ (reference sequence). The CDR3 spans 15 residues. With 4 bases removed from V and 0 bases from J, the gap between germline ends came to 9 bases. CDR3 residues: CASSSETTNTGELFF. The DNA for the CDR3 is TGTGCCAGCAGCTCTGAGACCACGAACACCGGGGAGCTGTTTTTT.

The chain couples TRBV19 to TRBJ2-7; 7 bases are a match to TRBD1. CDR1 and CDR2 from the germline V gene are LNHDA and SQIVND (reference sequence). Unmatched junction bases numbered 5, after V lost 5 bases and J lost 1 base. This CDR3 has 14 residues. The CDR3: CASSLGQQSYEQYF. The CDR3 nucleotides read TGTGCCAGTAGTCTGGGACAGCAATCCTACGAGCAGTACTTC.

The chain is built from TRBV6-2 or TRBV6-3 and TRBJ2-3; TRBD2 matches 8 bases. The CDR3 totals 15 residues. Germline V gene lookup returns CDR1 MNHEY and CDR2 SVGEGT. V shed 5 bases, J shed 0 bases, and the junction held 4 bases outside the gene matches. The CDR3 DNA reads TGTGCCAGCAGTCCCGCGGGGGGTAGCACAGATACGCAGTATTTT. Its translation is CASSPAGGSTDTQYF.

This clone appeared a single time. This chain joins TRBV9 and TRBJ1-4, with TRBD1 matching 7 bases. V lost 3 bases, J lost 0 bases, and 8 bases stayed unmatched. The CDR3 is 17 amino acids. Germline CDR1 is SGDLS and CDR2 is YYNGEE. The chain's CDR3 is CASSGRDSQATNEKLFF. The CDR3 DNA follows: TGTGCCAGCAGCGGCCGGGACAGTCAAGCAACTAATGAAAAACTGTTTTTT.

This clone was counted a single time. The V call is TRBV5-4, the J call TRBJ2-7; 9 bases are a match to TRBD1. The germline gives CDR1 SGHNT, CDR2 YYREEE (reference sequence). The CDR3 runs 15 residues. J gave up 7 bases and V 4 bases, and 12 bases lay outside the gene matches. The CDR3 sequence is CASSLRTGVLGEQYF. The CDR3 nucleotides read TGTGCCAGCAGCCTCAGGACAGGGGTTTTGGGTGAGCAGTACTTC.

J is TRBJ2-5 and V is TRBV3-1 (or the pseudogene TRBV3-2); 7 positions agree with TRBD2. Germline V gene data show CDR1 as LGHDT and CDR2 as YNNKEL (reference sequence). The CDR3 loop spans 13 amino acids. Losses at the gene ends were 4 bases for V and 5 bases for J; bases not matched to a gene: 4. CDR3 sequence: CASSLGRWETQYF. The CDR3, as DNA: TGTGCCAGCAGCCTCGGGAGGTGGGAGACCCAGTACTTC.

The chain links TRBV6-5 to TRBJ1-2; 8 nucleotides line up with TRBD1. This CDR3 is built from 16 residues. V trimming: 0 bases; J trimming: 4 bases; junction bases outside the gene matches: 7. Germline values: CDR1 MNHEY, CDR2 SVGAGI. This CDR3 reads CASSYSPDRGAYGYTF. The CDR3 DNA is TGTGCCAGCAGTTACTCGCCAGACAGGGGAGCCTATGGCTACACCTTC.

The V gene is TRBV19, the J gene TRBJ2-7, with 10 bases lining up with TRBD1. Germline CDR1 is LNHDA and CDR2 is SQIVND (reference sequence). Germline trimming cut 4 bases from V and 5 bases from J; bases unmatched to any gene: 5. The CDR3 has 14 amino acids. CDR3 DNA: TGTGCCAGTAGTAACTGGGACAGGGGTCACGAGCAGTACTTC. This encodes CASSNWDRGHEQYF.

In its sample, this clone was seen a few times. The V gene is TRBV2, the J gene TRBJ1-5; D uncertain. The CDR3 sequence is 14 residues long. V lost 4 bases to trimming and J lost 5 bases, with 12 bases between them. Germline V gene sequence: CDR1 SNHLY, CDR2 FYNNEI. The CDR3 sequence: CASSATGGDQPQHF. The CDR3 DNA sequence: TGTGCCAGCAGTGCTACGGGCGGGGATCAGCCCCAGCATTTT.

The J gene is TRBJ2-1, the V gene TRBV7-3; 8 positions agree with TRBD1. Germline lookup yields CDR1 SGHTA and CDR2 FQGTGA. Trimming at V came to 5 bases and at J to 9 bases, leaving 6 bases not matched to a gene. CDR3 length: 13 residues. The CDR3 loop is CASSPGQGPEQFF. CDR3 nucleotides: TGTGCCAGCAGCCCCGGACAGGGCCCTGAGCAGTTCTTC.

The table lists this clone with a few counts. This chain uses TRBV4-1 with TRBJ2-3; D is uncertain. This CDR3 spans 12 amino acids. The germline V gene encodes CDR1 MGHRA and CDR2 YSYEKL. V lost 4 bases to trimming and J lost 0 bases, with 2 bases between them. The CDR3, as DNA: TGCGCCAGCAGCCTGAGCACAGATACGCAGTATTTT. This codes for CASSLSTDTQYF.

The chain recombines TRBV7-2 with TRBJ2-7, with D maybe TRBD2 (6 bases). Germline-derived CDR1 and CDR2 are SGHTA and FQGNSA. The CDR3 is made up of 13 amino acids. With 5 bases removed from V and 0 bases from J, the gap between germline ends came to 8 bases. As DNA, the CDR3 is TGTGCCAGCAGCCGGACTACCTCCTACGAGCAGTACTTC. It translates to CASSRTTSYEQYF.

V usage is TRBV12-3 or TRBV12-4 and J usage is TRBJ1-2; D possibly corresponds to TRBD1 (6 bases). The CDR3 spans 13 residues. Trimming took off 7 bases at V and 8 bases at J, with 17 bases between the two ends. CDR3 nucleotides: TGTGCCAGCACTCTGGCGGGGGGCCGGGGCTACACCTTC. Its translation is CASTLAGGRGYTF.

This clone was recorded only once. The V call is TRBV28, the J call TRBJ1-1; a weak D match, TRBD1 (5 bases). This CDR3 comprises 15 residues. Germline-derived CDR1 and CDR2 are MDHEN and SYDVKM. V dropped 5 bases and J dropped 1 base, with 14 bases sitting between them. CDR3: CASSRGGETNTEAFF. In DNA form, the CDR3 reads TGTGCCAGCAGTCGGGGCGGGGAGACGAACACTGAAGCTTTCTTT.

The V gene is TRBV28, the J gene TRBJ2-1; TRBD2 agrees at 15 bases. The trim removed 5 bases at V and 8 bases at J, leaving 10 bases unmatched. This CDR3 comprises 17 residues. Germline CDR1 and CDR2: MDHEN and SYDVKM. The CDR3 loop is CASSPGLAGGVDDEQFF. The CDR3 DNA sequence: TGTGCCAGCAGTCCAGGACTAGCGGGAGGGGTGGACGATGAGCAGTTCTTC.

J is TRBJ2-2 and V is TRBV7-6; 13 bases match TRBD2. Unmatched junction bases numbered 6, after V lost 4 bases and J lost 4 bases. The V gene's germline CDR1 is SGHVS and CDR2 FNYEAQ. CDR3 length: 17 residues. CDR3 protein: CASSSPGLAGFTGELFF. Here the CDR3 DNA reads TGTGCCAGCAGCTCTCCGGGACTAGCGGGGTTCACCGGGGAGCTGTTTTTT.

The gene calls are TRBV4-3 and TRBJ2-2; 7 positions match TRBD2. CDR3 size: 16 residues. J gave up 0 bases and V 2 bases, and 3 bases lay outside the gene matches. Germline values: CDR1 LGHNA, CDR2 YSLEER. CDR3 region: CASSQITSANTGELFF. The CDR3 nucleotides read TGCGCCAGCAGCCAAATCACTAGCGCGAACACCGGGGAGCTGTTTTTT.

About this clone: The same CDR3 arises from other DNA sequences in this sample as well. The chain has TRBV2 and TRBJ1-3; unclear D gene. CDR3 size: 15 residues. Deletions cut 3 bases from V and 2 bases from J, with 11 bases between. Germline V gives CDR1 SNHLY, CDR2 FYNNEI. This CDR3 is CASSDQTAAGNTIYF. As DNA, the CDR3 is TGTGCCAGCAGTGACCAGACGGCCGCTGGAAACACCATATATTTT.

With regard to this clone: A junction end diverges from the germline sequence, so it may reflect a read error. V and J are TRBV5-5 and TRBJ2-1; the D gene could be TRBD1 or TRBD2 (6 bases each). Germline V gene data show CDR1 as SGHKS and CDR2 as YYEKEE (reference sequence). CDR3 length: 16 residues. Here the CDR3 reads CASSREGGPSYSEQFF. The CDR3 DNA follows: TGTGCCAGCAGTCGCGAGGGGGGCCCGAGTTACAGTGAGCAGTTCTTC.

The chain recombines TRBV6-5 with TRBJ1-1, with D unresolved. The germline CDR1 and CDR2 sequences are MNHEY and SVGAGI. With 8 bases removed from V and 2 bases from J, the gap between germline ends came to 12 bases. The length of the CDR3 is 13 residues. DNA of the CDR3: TGTGCCAGCCGGCGGCGCCCTAACACTGAAGCTTTCTTT. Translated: CASRRRPNTEAFF.

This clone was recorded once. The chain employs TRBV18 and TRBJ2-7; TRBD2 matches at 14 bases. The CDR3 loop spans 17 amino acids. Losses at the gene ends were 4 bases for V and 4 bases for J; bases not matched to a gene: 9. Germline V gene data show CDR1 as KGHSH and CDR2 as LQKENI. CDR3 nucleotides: TGTGCCAGCTCACAGACTAGCGGGAGGGTTGGAGGATACGAGCAGTACTTC. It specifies CASSQTSGRVGGYEQYF. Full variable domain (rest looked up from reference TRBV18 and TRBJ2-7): NAGVMQNPRHLVRRRGQEARLRCSPMKGHSHVYWYRQLPEEGLKFMVYLQKENIIDESGMPKERFSAEFPKEGPSILRIQQVVRGDSAAYFCASSQTSGRVGGYEQYFGPGTRLTVT.

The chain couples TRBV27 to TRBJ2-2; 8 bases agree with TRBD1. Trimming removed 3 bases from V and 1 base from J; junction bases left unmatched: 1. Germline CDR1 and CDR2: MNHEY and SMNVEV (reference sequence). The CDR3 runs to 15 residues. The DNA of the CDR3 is TGTGCCAGCAGTTTGGACAGGGAGAACACCGGGGAGCTGTTTTTT. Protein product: CASSLDRENTGELFF.

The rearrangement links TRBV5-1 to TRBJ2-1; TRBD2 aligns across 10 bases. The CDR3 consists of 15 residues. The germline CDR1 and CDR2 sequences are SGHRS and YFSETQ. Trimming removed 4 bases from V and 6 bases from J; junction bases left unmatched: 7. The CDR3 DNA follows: TGCGCCAGCAGCCCCCTGGTAGCGGGAGGCAATGAGCAGTTCTTC. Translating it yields CASSPLVAGGNEQFF.